This entry is about one TCR beta chain. Its specificity is unknown. Sequenced by immunoSEQ multiplex PCR; TCRdb stores in-frame clones only, minus some. The sample holds over 95,000 clones, approximately 90% seen once. The data derive from a study of T cell responses to AZD1222 COVID-19 vaccine. Study-wide background: Both about-4-week and about-12-week second-dose recipients were combined. The study's findings and limits: Reportedly, nearly half the spike-specific TCRs target unmutated variant regions. An increase in Spike-specific TCR breadth and depth was observed after two AZD1222 doses. White British people made up most donors, females outnumbered males, and clonal diversity was possibly underestimated.

Source: peripheral blood, taken on day 0 of AZD1222 vaccination. This sequence originates from an adult in good health.

CDR3 coding DNA: TGTGCCAGCAGTTTATTTTCCACGGGGCTAGTAAACATTCAGTACTTC. Encoded protein: CASSLFSTGLVNIQYF. The rearrangement links TRBV28 to TRBJ2-4; D is tentatively TRBD1 or TRBD2 (5 bases each). Deletions cut 1 base from V and 6 bases from J, with 16 bases between. This CDR3 is 16 amino acids long. Germline V CDR1 and CDR2: MDHEN, SYDVKM. The full variable domain, with the rest looked up from reference TRBV28 and TRBJ2-4, is DVKVTQSSRYLVKRTGEKVFLECVQDMDHENMFWYRQDPGLGLRLIYFSYDVKMKEKGDIPEGYSVSREKKERFSLILESASTNQTSMYLCASSLFSTGLVNIQYFGAGTRLSVL.